This T cell receptor (beta chain) came from a study of blood T cell repertoires in COVID-19. The germline V and J ends were trimmed by 2 bases and 3 bases, with 10 bases remaining between them. Germline V gene data show CDR1 as SEHNR and CDR2 as FQNEAQ (reference sequence). The CDR3 sequence is 14 residues long. The assay was immunoSEQ multiplex PCR, and TCRdb's table has in-frame clones only and misses some. The sample includes around 290,000 clones, roughly 92% of them seen just once. This sequence was found in a woman aged 25 to 39 with COVID-19, enrolled during active disease. The genes are TRBV7-9 and TRBJ2-5; D not certain. What was sequenced was peripheral blood. CDR3: CASSLSKAEETQYF. The CDR3 DNA reads as TGTGCCAGCAGCTTATCCAAAGCTGAAGAGACCCAGTACTTC.